One sample yielded the 12 T cell receptor beta chains listed below, sequenced in a study. TCRdb independently ran MiXCR on the 5' RACE reads; one entry per CDR3 protein. The sample gives roughly 54,000 distinct CDR3 sequences, more than 15% of which show up once; under 2.5% is in the top ten. Sequenced: naive CD4+ T cells sorted from blood. The subset here: naive CD4+ T cells, CD4+CD45RA+CD25-. These receptors originate from a female donor with breast cancer.

This clonotype was observed many times. The rearrangement links TRBV5-1 to TRBJ1-5; 8 bases align to TRBD1. In germline, CDR1 is SGHRS, CDR2 YFSETQ. This CDR3 comprises 16 residues. The V and J ends lost 0 bases and 7 bases, in that order; junction bases with no gene match: 9. As DNA, the CDR3 is TGCGCCAGCAGCTTGGGAGGTACAGGGGGGTACCAGCCCCAGCATTTT. Translation gives CASSLGGTGGYQPQHF.

This clonotype has ten or more counts. The J gene is TRBJ2-7, the V gene TRBV6-1, with 9 bases lining up with TRBD2. V was clipped by 4 bases and J by 7 bases; unmatched bases: 14. Looked up from germline, CDR1 is MNHNS and CDR2 is SASEGT. This CDR3 spans 16 amino acids. For the CDR3, the DNA is TGTGCCAGCAGTGGGGGGGCGACTAGCGGTACTAGGGAGCAGTACTTC. This gives the protein CASSGGATSGTREQYF.

The table lists this clonotype with a few counts. This chain joins TRBV5-1 and TRBJ2-7; 9 bases map to TRBD1. Germline V lookup: CDR1 SGHRS, CDR2 YFSETQ. The V and J ends lost 4 bases and 4 bases, in that order; junction bases with no gene match: 3. The CDR3 length is 13 residues. The CDR3: CASSRTGEYEQYF. The CDR3 DNA sequence: TGCGCCAGCAGCAGGACAGGGGAATACGAGCAGTACTTC.

Comments on this clonotype: One base away lies a much larger clone, so this may be a sequencing read error. The V gene is TRBV20-1, the J gene TRBJ1-2; the match to TRBD1 covers 8 bases. Germline CDR1 is DFQATT and CDR2 is SNEGSKA (reference sequence). This CDR3 spans 14 amino acids. DNA of the CDR3: TGCGGTGCTAGAGACGGACAGGGAAACTATGGCTACACCTTC. As protein: CGARDGQGNYGYTF.

This clonotype was seen only a few times. The chain uses TRBV5-1 and TRBJ2-3; no clear D gene. Per germline, CDR1 SGHRS and CDR2 YFSETQ. The CDR3 has 12 amino acids. V lost 7 bases to trimming and J lost 1 base, with 7 bases between them. For the CDR3, the DNA is TGCGCCAGCCGGGTCGGCACAGATACGCAGTATTTT. It yields the protein CASRVGTDTQYF.

This clonotype was found many times. CDR3 loop: CASSLQTDPTLQYF. For the CDR3, the DNA is TGCGCCAGCAGCTTGCAGACAGACCCCACGCTGCAGTACTTC. The chain uses TRBV5-1 and TRBJ2-7; D possibly corresponds to TRBD1 (5 bases). The germline V gene has CDR1 SGHRS and CDR2 YFSETQ. The CDR3 has 14 amino acids. The V end lost 1 base, the J end lost 9 bases, and 17 bases lay between the germline ends.

This sequence joins TRBV30 and TRBJ1-6; weak D call: TRBD1 (5 bases). The CDR3 has 14 amino acids. V lost 2 bases to trimming and J lost 7 bases, with 12 bases between them. Germline assignment: CDR1 GTSNPN and CDR2 SVGIG (reference sequence). CDR3 sequence reads: CAWSLGAENSPLHF. For the CDR3, the DNA is TGTGCCTGGAGTTTAGGGGCAGAAAATTCACCCCTCCACTTT.

This clonotype was seen at least ten times. The chain is built from TRBV20-1 and TRBJ2-3, with a possible D match to TRBD1 (5 bases). CDR1 and CDR2 from the germline V gene are DFQATT and SNEGSKA (reference sequence). V gave up 0 bases and J gave up 7 bases, with 8 bases separating them. This CDR3 is built from 12 residues. The CDR3 spells CSARETAYTQYF. The CDR3, as DNA: TGCAGTGCTAGAGAGACAGCCTATACGCAGTATTTT.

The rearrangement joins TRBV9 to TRBJ2-6; D perhaps matches TRBD1 (5 bases). Germline CDR1 SGDLS, CDR2 YYNGEE. The CDR3 is 15 residues long. Trimming took 3 bases from V and 0 from J, leaving 7 bases between them. The CDR3 DNA reads as TGTGCCAGCAGCGGGACAAACTCTGGGGCCAACGTCCTGACTTTC. It yields the protein CASSGTNSGANVLTF.

The chain joins TRBV11-3 to TRBJ2-3; TRBD2 aligns across 7 bases. CDR3 length equals 14 residues. Germline CDR1 SGHNT, CDR2 YENEEA. V dropped 5 bases and J dropped 0; count of bases not matched to a gene: 2. CDR3 loop: CASSLAASTDTQYF. The CDR3 coding sequence is TGTGCCAGCAGCCTAGCGGCTAGCACAGATACGCAGTATTTT.

This clonotype has just a few counts. J is TRBJ2-5 and V is TRBV27; possibly TRBD2 for D (5 bases). Trimming cost V 3 bases and J 2 bases, with 13 bases left between them. Germline loops: CDR1 MNHEY, CDR2 SMNVEV (reference sequence). The CDR3 has 15 residues. In nucleotides, the CDR3 is TGTGCCAGCAGTTTGTATCGGGGAAAGCAAGAGACCCAGTACTTC. It codes for CASSLYRGKQETQYF.

This clonotype was observed many times. The rearrangement uses TRBV29-1 and TRBJ2-4; 8 bases match TRBD1. Germline trimming cut 8 bases from V and 4 bases from J; bases unmatched to any gene: 7. The CDR3 loop spans 13 amino acids. The germline CDR1 and CDR2 sequences are SQVTM and ANQGSEA. CDR3 nucleotides: TGCAGCATCCTCGACAGGGGTAAAAACATTCAGTACTTC. This gives the protein CSILDRGKNIQYF.